This T cell receptor (beta chain) was obtained from a study of cytomegalovirus exposure and HLA in healthy donors (TCRdb year 2017). Regarding the research as a whole: According to an earlier analysis of several hundred of the donors, about 179 million T cells yielded 120 million or so unique TCR beta sequences and around 300 Gb of sequence data. To study patterns of TCR occurrence, a later analysis re-analyzed previously published TCR beta repertoires from 550 to 800 donors and added high-resolution HLA genotyping. In an earlier analysis of 500 to 650 of the donors, high-throughput TCR beta sequencing was used to judge whether each TCR beta V gene segment behaved as functional or pseudogenic. An early release covering more than 500 HLA-typed donors comprised 250 to 350 gigabases of sequencing data and around 85 million unique TCR sequences. Because of strong linkage in the cohort, 5 or 6 DR-DQ haplotypes were treated as single units for association and clustering. The study combined high-throughput TCR immunosequencing, statistical association of individual TCRs with disease status, and machine learning to predict cytomegalovirus infection status. Of the roughly 390 genotyped donors, 65% to 90% fell in the genetic ancestry cluster associated with self-reported Caucasian donors. Typing coverage differed by locus: A, B, C, DRB1 and DQB1 were typed in roughly 629-640 donors, DQA1 in approximately 520, DPA1 in over 600, and DPB1 in 450 to 490. All discovery cohort repertoires had been generated on a single sequencing platform. The later analysis used no new phenotypic data to find candidate immune exposures, relying instead on TCR beta sequences and their occurrence across donors. In addition to the first cohort of roughly 670 subjects, a separate validation cohort of over 90 different subjects was used. Using immunosequencing, the study profiled T cell repertoires from fewer than 850 subjects and related those repertoires to cytomegalovirus serostatus. A later genetic analysis used genome-wide SNP genotypes for about 55% of the 666 donors, treating that subset as a discovery cohort. The study aimed to test whether signatures of past pathogen exposure could be identified by cataloging public T cell receptors. Donor age, sex, ethnicity and CMV serostatus were compiled alongside the repertoire data. Among 398 genotyped donors of the cohort, an average of around 240,000 unique TCR beta nucleotide sequences were sequenced per donor, roughly 20% of them non-productive. Both class I and class II loci were covered by HLA typing, at four-digit resolution. The paper as a whole reports these results and caveats: This cohort had only TCR beta chains sequenced, and the lack of alpha or paired-chain data limited which features could be detected. In vitro tests confirmed that a few of the cytomegalovirus-associated TCR beta chains recognize cytomegalovirus antigens. CMV serostatus was the only immune exposure information available for the cohort. In a later analysis, TCR association rates were found to vary across HLA loci, with the most associated TCRs seen for DRB1 alleles and the fewest for HLA-C alleles. Because counts were too low, seventeen rarely observed V segments, including chromosome 9 orphons, were left out of the earlier analysis of some 640 of the donors. In an earlier analysis of some 500 of the donors, most TCR beta V segments were observed in productive rearrangements about 87% or about 30% of the time, broadly matching IMGT annotations. A total of roughly 160 TCR beta chains were listed by the study as associated with cytomegalovirus. Specific HLA alleles were associated with 18,000 or so TCR beta sequences at a false discovery rate of 0.05 in a later analysis. Because HLA typing was missing for some donors at each locus, association tests included only the typed subset. Cytomegalovirus status was reported to be diagnosed by the classifier with high specificity and sensitivity in both the original and validation cohorts. While some public TCRs were present in many individuals, most TCR sequences turned up only very rarely across donors. In a later analysis, most CMV-associated TCR beta chains were found to appear HLA-restricted, with HLA associations seemingly driven largely by CMV exposure. In a later genetic analysis, a missense DCLRE1C variant was associated with V-gene and J-gene trimming of TCR beta chains, and the association was replicated in an independent cohort. Some IMGT-functional V segments, including TRBV6-2 and TRBV6-3, could not be told apart with the 87-base-pair reads, so those segments were excluded. When HLA alleles, especially DR and DQ, strongly co-occurred, attributing TCR associations to individual alleles was difficult. A cluster of highly shared sequence variants was judged likely to be a technical artifact of the sequencing pipeline. According to the authors, the approach could potentially be generalized to other disease states and immunological phenotypes. In a later analysis, HLA-associated TCR beta chains were found to be more clonally expanded and to have lower generation probabilities than equally common non-associated chains. Presence/absence analyses assumed roughly uniform sequencing depth across donors, an assumption that may not hold. A further reported finding was that TCR beta sequences accurately predicted the HLA-A and HLA-B alleles for most subjects in the first cohort. Linkage disequilibrium might explain the correlated functional status among segregating V segments, but an unknown experimental factor could not be excluded. A later analysis reported that several top co-occurrence clusters appeared linked to parvovirus B19, influenza, CMV and Epstein-Barr virus. Compared with the roughly 600-donor mean, donors in an Asian-associated ancestry cluster had fewer N-insertions in productive TCRs, according to a later genetic analysis.

In total, about 650 healthy bone marrow donors made up the cohort. Cohort members were all nominally healthy when sampled, although unrecorded immune exposures were likely present. The donor was CMV seronegative and belonged to the group of several hundred seronegative cohort members. Every donor gave a peripheral blood sample, and the peripheral blood mononuclear cells from that sample were used for TCR beta sequencing. Genomic DNA was extracted from the blood cell samples with the Qiagen DNeasy Blood Extraction Kit. The CDR3 spans 17 residues, from the cysteine through the phenylalanine. Only CDR3 DNA is held: 51 bases, read in frame from base 1. Taken from the germline V gene, the CDR1 and CDR2 loops are SGDLS and YYNGEE. Trimming leaves V shorter by 0 bases and J shorter by 2 bases, with the junction holding 8 bases beyond the gene matches. In regard to this clone: The antigen this receptor binds is unknown. The input lacks base qualities; no much larger clone sits a single base away.

Library preparation was by the immunoSEQ multiplex PCR assay. A mixture of 60 forward primers for TCR Vbeta segments and 13 reverse primers for TCR Jbeta segments was used in the multiplex PCR. The CDR3 region of rearranged TCR beta genes was amplified from genomic DNA by a multiplex PCR assay. Amplified TCR beta libraries were sequenced as 87-base-pair reads on the Illumina HiSeq System. Processing in the source paper ran as follows. In a later analysis, roughly 80 million unique TCR beta chains were counted across the approximately 640 repertoires, and roughly 11 million of these chains were shared by at least two donors. Raw reads were error-corrected and collapsed into unique sequences by a nearest-neighbor algorithm in which closely related sequences were merged to remove PCR and sequencing errors. To assign V, D and J gene segments, CDR3 sequences were aligned to IMGT reference sequences. Each retained sequence needed at least a six-nucleotide match to both a V gene segment and a J gene segment. A rearrangement counted as productive if the CDR3 had no stop codons and remained in frame with V and J, and every other rearrangement counted as non-productive. Following IMGT convention, CDR3 was defined as the stretch from the second conserved V-encoded cysteine up to the conserved J-encoded phenylalanine. Sequences without an unambiguous match to a single V gene segment were excluded from the earlier analysis of 450 to 650 of the donors. An earlier analysis of over 450 of the donors classified V segments as functional when productive rearrangements were above 56.7% and as segregating when the standard deviation between donors was above 5%. A statistical classification framework was built for diagnosing cytomegalovirus status from the catalog of TCR beta chain sequences. In a later analysis, V and J genes were assigned by comparing TCR nucleotide sequences against IMGT/GENE-DB human TR gene sequences. Using the TCRdist pipeline, a later analysis assigned CDR3 sequences along with most-parsimonious VDJ recombination scenarios. In a later analysis, every TCR beta chain was defined by the combination of its CDR3 amino acid sequence and its V-gene family, and reads without a unique V-gene family were dropped. In a later analysis, 450 to 600 highly shared, low-generation-probability nucleotide sequences were removed to address suspected cross-contamination and a sequencing artifact. For each public chain, a later analysis derived a clonal expansion index from normalized ranks of inferred template counts within each repertoire. In a later analysis, generation probabilities were computed using a VDJ recombination model fitted to out-of-frame rearrangements, and the results were checked against IGoR. In a later analysis, hypergeometric tests were used to score TCR-TCR, TCR-HLA and TCR-CMV co-occurrence, with a repertoire-size bias correction applied to TCR pairs. False discovery rates were estimated in a later analysis by permuting HLA or CMV assignments 20 times. In a later analysis, co-occurring TCRs were grouped using DBSCAN, with TCRdist sequence similarity added in when clustering inside HLA-allele-positive subsets. Co-occurrence clustering excluded repertoires with fewer than 30,000 or more than 120,000 public chains, plus five with anomalous nucleotide sharing. Entries here come from immuneACCESS through TCRdb and include only in-frame sequences with V and J called. Some clones fail to appear in such tables; in the studies checked, an unresolved V gene covers under half of the shortfall, and the cause of the remainder is unknown. The DNA was the basis for D and trimming; V, J and clone size are from that table. For this sample the table gives some 140,000 clones, of which around four fifths were detected only once. 1.5% to 1.9% of the sample is held by the ten biggest clonotypes.

The chain is encoded by TRBV9 joined to TRBJ2-1; TRBD1 agrees with 7 junctional bases. Sequenced input: PBMCs. The receptor comes from a middle-aged man in good health and CMV-seronegative. The CDR3 region has the sequence CASSVAPQGVTYNEQFF. Here is the DNA: TGTGCCAGCAGCGTAGCACCTCAGGGGGTGACCTACAATGAGCAGTTCTTC. With all but the CDR3 taken from the reference TRBV9 and TRBJ2-1 genes, the full variable domain is: DSGVTQTPKHLITATGQRVTLRCSPRSGDLSVYWYQQSLDQGLQFLIQYYNGEERAKGNILERFSAQQFPDLHSELNLSSLELGDSALYFCASSVAPQGVTYNEQFFGPGTRLTVL.